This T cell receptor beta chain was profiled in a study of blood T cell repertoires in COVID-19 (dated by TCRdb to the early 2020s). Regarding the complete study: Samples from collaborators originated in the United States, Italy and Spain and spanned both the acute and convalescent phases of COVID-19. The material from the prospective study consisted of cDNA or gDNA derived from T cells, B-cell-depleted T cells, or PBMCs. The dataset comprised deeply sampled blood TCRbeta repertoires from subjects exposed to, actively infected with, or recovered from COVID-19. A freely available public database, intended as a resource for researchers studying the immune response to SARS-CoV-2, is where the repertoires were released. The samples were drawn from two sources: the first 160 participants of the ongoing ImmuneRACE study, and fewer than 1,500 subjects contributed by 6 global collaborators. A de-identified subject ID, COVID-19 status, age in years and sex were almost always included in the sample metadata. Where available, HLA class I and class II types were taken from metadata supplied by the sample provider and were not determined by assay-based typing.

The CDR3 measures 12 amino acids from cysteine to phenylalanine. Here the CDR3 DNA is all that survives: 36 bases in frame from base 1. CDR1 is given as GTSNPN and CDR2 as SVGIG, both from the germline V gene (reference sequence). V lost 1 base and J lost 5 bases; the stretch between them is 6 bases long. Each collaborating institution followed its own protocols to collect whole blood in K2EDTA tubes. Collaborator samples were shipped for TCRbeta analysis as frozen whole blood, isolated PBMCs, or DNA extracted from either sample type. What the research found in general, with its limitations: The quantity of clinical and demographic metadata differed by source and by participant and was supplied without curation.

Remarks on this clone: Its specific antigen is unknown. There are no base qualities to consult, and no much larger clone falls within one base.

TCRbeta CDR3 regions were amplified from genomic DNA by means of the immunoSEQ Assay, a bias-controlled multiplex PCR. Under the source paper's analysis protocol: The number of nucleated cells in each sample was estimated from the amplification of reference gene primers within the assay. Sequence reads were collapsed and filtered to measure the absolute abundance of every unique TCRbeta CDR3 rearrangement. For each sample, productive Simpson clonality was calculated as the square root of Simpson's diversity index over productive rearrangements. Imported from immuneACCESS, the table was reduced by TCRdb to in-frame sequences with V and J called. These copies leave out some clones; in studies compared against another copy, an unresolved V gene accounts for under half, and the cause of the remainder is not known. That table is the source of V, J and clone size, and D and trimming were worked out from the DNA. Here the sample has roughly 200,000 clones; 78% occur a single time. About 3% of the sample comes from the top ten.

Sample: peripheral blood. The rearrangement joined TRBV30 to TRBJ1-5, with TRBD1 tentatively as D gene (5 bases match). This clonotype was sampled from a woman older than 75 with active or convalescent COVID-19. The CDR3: CAWSGGDQPQHF. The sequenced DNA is TGTGCCTGGAGTGGGGGGGATCAGCCCCAGCATTTT.